This TCR beta chain was sequenced for a study of blood T cell repertoires in COVID-19. On the study more broadly: From T cells, B-cell-depleted T cells, or PBMCs came the material, which was cDNA or gDNA.

Per germline, CDR1 MNHEY and CDR2 SVGEGT. V lost 4 bases and J lost 5; bases outside the gene matches: 2. The CDR3 consists of 13 residues. Original data processing: Estimation of nucleated cell counts relied on the amplification of reference gene primers. The protocol was immunoSEQ multiplex PCR, while the TCRdb copy is restricted to in-frame clones and leaves out a portion. From that table come the V and J calls and clone size; the DNA was used to work out D and trimming. The data hold about 300,000 clones, with about 90% observed a single time. Seattle patient enrollment occurred during active infection, with longitudinal follow-up thereafter.

This chain links TRBV6-2 or TRBV6-3 with TRBJ2-1; 7 bases fit TRBD2. This receptor was taken from a woman in her thirties with COVID-19, enrolled during active disease. Sequenced sample: peripheral blood. The CDR3 DNA reads TGTGCCAGCAGTTGGAGCGGGGACAATGAGCAGTTCTTC. Amino acid sequence: CASSWSGDNEQFF.